Listed below are T cell receptor beta chains from one sample, sequenced in a study of blood T cell repertoires in COVID-19. Assay used: immunoSEQ multiplex PCR; TCRdb lists only in-frame clones, some missing. The profile shows under 110,000 clones, 85% to 95% of them singletons. The sequencing input was peripheral blood. The receptors shown here come from a man aged 45-60 years with active COVID-19. Each CDR3 is given with its conserved first and last residue.

v_gene,j_gene,len,CDR3aa
TRBV19,TRBJ2-1,15,CASSIAGRLWNEQFF
TRBV6-5,TRBJ1-1,12,CASSQGGTEAFF
TRBV28,TRBJ1-1,17,CASTLSGTGGVITEAFF
TRBV6-6,TRBJ2-7,15,CASSYGGTGPYEQYF
TRBV7-3,TRBJ2-1,15,CASSPGRGGMNEQFF
TRBV6-5,TRBJ2-5,15,CASTDPGQPQETQYF
TRBV30,TRBJ2-1,13,CAWARGGLNEQFF
TRBV11-2,TRBJ2-7,13,CASSLDRGNEQYF
TRBV9,TRBJ2-1,17,CASSGIVAGGNLNEQFF
TRBV5-1,TRBJ1-1,15,CASSSGQIRNTEAFF
TRBV27,TRBJ2-7,15,CASSSGERGSYEQYF
TRBV7-2,TRBJ2-1,15,CASSLGLASYNEQFF
TRBV28,TRBJ1-2,13,CASSLGWGQGYTF
TRBV6-5,TRBJ2-5,14,CASSKGGRRETQYF
TRBV28,TRBJ1-2,12,CASRTGSGGYTF
TRBV18,TRBJ1-4,15,CASSPSGQGGEKLFF
TRBV5-8,TRBJ1-2,13,CASSQQGYYGYTF
TRBV6-5,TRBJ2-5,14,CASRTEDSRGAQYF
TRBV11-3,TRBJ2-1,16,CASSLGAGGALDEQFF
TRBV19,TRBJ1-1,15,CASTPTRDRSAEAFF
TRBV6-6,TRBJ2-1,16,CASRPGAGDPYNEQFF
TRBV5-1,TRBJ2-1,15,CASSPSAGEYNEQFF
TRBV4-1,TRBJ1-4,14,CASSQDRGREKLFF
TRBV5-5,TRBJ2-3,15,CASSFDHSRGDTQYF
TRBV28,TRBJ1-1,15,CASTPESGLNTEAFF
TRBV19,TRBJ1-3,14,CASKAGHSGNTIYF
TRBV6-5,TRBJ2-5,15,CASSSSGTSQETQYF
TRBV29-1,TRBJ2-1,13,CSVAGTGANEQFF
TRBV15,TRBJ2-5,16,CATSRGDRAGQETQYF
TRBV7-6,TRBJ1-4,15,CASSLGARGAEKLFF
TRBV5-1,TRBJ1-2,15,CASSLSRDMNYGYTF
TRBV6-1,TRBJ2-5,12,CASSEDRVSQYF
TRBV29-1,TRBJ2-2,13,CSVISANTGELFF
TRBV2,TRBJ1-4,14,CASNDRGRGEKLFF
TRBV7-8,TRBJ1-1,16,CASSRRDRGRGTEAFF
TRBV4-2,TRBJ2-3,15,CASSQRGLAEDTQYF
TRBV15,TRBJ2-1,15,CATSRDLSTYNEQFF
TRBV19,TRBJ2-1,15,CASSMDRDSYNEQFF
TRBV5-1,TRBJ2-2,19,CASSLKSFGQIGDTGELFF
TRBV10-2,TRBJ2-2,15,CASRSPGRLTGELFF
TRBV6-5,TRBJ2-1,14,CASSLRTGVVEQFF
TRBV19,TRBJ1-5,15,CASSTTGGPNQPQHF